This entry lists 17 T cell receptor beta chains sequenced from one sample in a study of blood T cell repertoires in COVID-19. Here immunoSEQ multiplex PCR was the method, and the copy in TCRdb shows in-frame clones only, minus some. The sample includes about 150,000 clones, approximately 86% of them seen just once. The sequenced sample was peripheral blood. These receptors all come from a woman aged 40 to 50 with active or convalescent COVID-19.

In its sample, this clone was seen a few times. V usage is TRBV2 and J usage is TRBJ1-5, with D possibly TRBD1 on 5 matching bases. Germline values: CDR1 SNHLY, CDR2 FYNNEI. The CDR3 has 16 residues. V lost 4 bases and J 3 bases, leaving 16 bases between the germline ends. The CDR3 DNA sequence: TGTGCCAGCAGTGCCGAATGGGGGGTAAACAATCAGCCCCAGCATTTT. The encoded protein is CASSAEWGVNNQPQHF.

This clone was picked up a small number of times. The chain links TRBV5-1 to TRBJ2-3, with 8 bases aligning to TRBD2. In germline, CDR1 is SGHRS, CDR2 YFSETQ. Trimming cost V 4 bases and J 1 base; bases outside gene matches: 8. The CDR3 is made up of 16 amino acids. CDR3 sequence: CASSPGRGGGTDTQYF. CDR3 in DNA: TGCGCCAGCAGCCCGGGACGGGGGGGAGGCACAGATACGCAGTATTTT.

This chain links TRBV2 with TRBJ2-5; 8 positions agree with TRBD2. Unmatched junction bases numbered 8, after V lost 3 bases and J lost 5 bases. CDR1 SNHLY and CDR2 FYNNEI come from the germline V gene. The CDR3 extends over 15 amino acids. For the CDR3, the DNA is TGTGCCAGCAGTGAGGGTGACGGGACTAGGGAGACCCAGTACTTC. It is translated as CASSEGDGTRETQYF.

This clone was seen many times. V is TRBV2 and J is TRBJ2-1; a possible D gene is TRBD2 (5 bases). Looked up from germline, CDR1 is SNHLY and CDR2 is FYNNEI. This CDR3 contains 14 residues. Deletions cut 5 bases from V and 8 bases from J, with 16 bases between. CDR3 nucleotides: TGTGCCAGCAGTCCCCTTCGACCCGGGGATGAGCAGTTCTTC. This codes for CASSPLRPGDEQFF.

V is TRBV27 and J is TRBJ2-1; 13 bases fit TRBD2. The CDR3 contains 16 residues. J gave up 0 bases and V 8 bases, and 4 bases lay outside the gene matches. The germline V gene has CDR1 MNHEY and CDR2 SMNVEV (reference sequence). The CDR3 DNA sequence: TGTGCCAGCCTCCGGACTAGCGGGAGCTCCTACAATGAGCAGTTCTTC. Amino acid sequence: CASLRTSGSSYNEQFF.

The rearrangement links TRBV5-6 to TRBJ1-2, with D perhaps TRBD1 (5 bases). CDR3 length equals 13 residues. Germline CDR1 and CDR2: SGHDT and YYEEEE. V dropped 4 bases and J dropped 0 bases, with 7 bases sitting between them. CDR3 loop: CASSGGANYGYTF. The CDR3 bases are TGTGCCAGCAGCGGGGGGGCTAACTATGGCTACACCTTC. Full variable domain (outside the CDR3, taken from reference TRBV5-6 and TRBJ1-2): DAGVTQSPTHLIKTRGQQVTLRCSPKSGHDTVSWYQQALGQGPQFIFQYYEEEERQRGNFPDRFSGHQFPNYSSELNVNALLLGDSALYLCASSGGANYGYTFGSGTRLTVV.

This chain joins TRBV4-3 and TRBJ1-1; D not resolved. CDR3 length: 13 amino acids. V was clipped by 3 bases and J by 6 bases, with 11 bases between them. Germline V gives CDR1 LGHNA, CDR2 YSLEER. The CDR3 protein is CASSQGRDSEAFF. CDR3 bases: TGCGCCAGCAGCCAGGGCCGGGATTCTGAAGCTTTCTTT.

The rearrangement links TRBV28 to TRBJ1-5, with unresolved D. Trimming pared 8 bases from V and 0 bases from J, leaving 23 bases between. From germline, CDR1 is MDHEN and CDR2 SYDVKM. The CDR3 is made up of 18 amino acids. CDR3 loop: CASGVSLSEVISNQPQHF. In nucleotides, the CDR3 is TGTGCCAGCGGAGTTAGCTTAAGTGAGGTGATTAGCAATCAGCCCCAGCATTTT.

J is TRBJ1-5 and V is TRBV6-5, with TRBD1 matching 7 bases. The CDR3 spans 13 residues. Trimming at V came to 7 bases and at J to 7 bases, leaving 7 bases not matched to a gene. Germline V gives CDR1 MNHEY, CDR2 SVGAGI. The CDR3 nucleotides are TGTGCCAGCAAGTCGGGACAGTCGCAGCCCCAGCATTTT. Its translation: CASKSGQSQPQHF.

The rearrangement uses TRBV12-3 or TRBV12-4 and TRBJ2-3; 7 positions agree with TRBD1. The CDR3 loop spans 13 amino acids. V trimming: 4 bases; J trimming: 8 bases; junction bases outside the gene matches: 6. In DNA, the CDR3 is TGTGCCAGCAGTTATCAGGGGGTGGGTACGCAGTATTTT. The encoded protein is CASSYQGVGTQYF.

The chain uses TRBV5-1 and TRBJ1-1; D might be TRBD1 (6 bases). The CDR3 is made up of 15 amino acids. The V end lost 4 bases, the J end lost 3 bases, and 16 bases lay between the germline ends. Per the germline V gene, CDR1 is SGHRS and CDR2 is YFSETQ. CDR3 residues: CASSPTWGLDTEAFF. The CDR3 DNA reads TGCGCCAGCAGCCCGACGTGGGGGCTCGACACTGAAGCTTTCTTT.

The chain couples TRBV7-2 to TRBJ1-4; 9 bases fit TRBD1. CDR1 SGHTA and CDR2 FQGNSA come from the germline V gene. With V trimmed by 4 bases and J by 5 bases, 5 bases remained unmatched. CDR3 size: 15 residues. CDR3 amino acids: CASSSPGTGNEKLFF. The CDR3 DNA reads as TGTGCCAGCAGCTCCCCCGGGACAGGGAATGAAAAACTGTTTTTT. The full variable domain, with the rest looked up from reference TRBV7-2 and TRBJ1-4, is GAGVSQSPSNKVTEKGKDVELRCDPISGHTALYWYRQSLGQGLEFLIYFQGNSAPDKSGLPSDRFSAERTGGSVSTLTIQRTQQEDSAVYLCASSSPGTGNEKLFFGSGTQLSVL.

This chain joins TRBV6-2 or TRBV6-3 and TRBJ2-3; TRBD1 is a possible D gene (6 bases). V was clipped by 2 bases and J by 0 bases, with 12 bases between them. The CDR3 extends over 16 amino acids. Germline V CDR1 and CDR2: MNHEY, SVGEGT. The DNA of the CDR3 is TGTGCCAGCAGTTACGGGATCCAGGGGAGCACAGATACGCAGTATTTT. Translated: CASSYGIQGSTDTQYF.

This rearrangement joins TRBV7-2 to TRBJ2-3; TRBD2 matches 11 bases. There are 17 residues in the CDR3. The ends lost 3 bases at V and 3 bases at J; junction bases unmatched: 8. CDR1 is SGHTA and CDR2 is FQGNSA in the germline V gene. The CDR3 loop reads CASSFQLAGAGTDTQYF. In DNA, the CDR3 is TGTGCCAGCAGCTTTCAACTAGCGGGGGCCGGTACAGATACGCAGTATTTT.

J is TRBJ1-1 and V is TRBV10-2, with a tentative D call TRBD1 (5 bases). V lost 8 bases, J lost 2 bases, and 12 bases lay in between. This CDR3 comprises 13 residues. Germline lookup yields CDR1 WSHSY and CDR2 SAAADI. CDR3 nucleotides: TGCGCCAGCTTTCCCAGGGTTAACACTGAAGCTTTCTTT. Translation: CASFPRVNTEAFF.

The V call is TRBV2, the J call TRBJ1-4, with 10 bases that match TRBD1. V shed 3 bases, J shed 5 bases, and the junction held 6 bases outside the gene matches. The CDR3 sequence is 16 residues long. The V gene's germline CDR1 is SNHLY and CDR2 FYNNEI. The CDR3 here is CASSEGTGAGNEKLFF. In DNA form, the CDR3 reads TGTGCCAGCAGTGAGGGGACAGGGGCTGGGAATGAAAAACTGTTTTTT.

CDR3 sequence reads: CASSGGSGYTF. CDR3 in DNA: TGTGCCAGCTCGGGTGGGTCTGGCTACACCTTC. The chain employs TRBV27 and TRBJ1-2; no definite D call. The germline gives CDR1 MNHEY, CDR2 SMNVEV (reference sequence). The CDR3 sequence is 11 residues long. V was trimmed by 8 bases and J by 7 bases, leaving 11 bases between them.